This T cell receptor (beta chain) was documented in a study of OX40 agonist ivuxolimab in advanced cancers. On the study more broadly: Patients took ivuxolimab, an agonistic anti-OX40 (CD134) antibody.

As regards this clone: Its specificity is unknown.

Autoimmune disease history or systemic immunosuppression barred patients. TCRdb's table, derived via immunoSEQ multiplex PCR, lists solely in-frame clones and lacks some. The sample lists fewer than 80,000 clones; 85% were seen once. Overall study results and limits: The authors did not determine the antigen specificity of the expanded peripheral T cells.

The starting material was CD4+ or CD8+ T cells sorted from blood, obtained in a trial of the OX40 agonist ivuxolimab. This receptor was obtained from an adult with an advanced solid tumor such as melanoma, head and neck, liver or kidney cancer.

Written as DNA, the CDR3 is TGCGCCAGCAGCTTGAAGGGACTAAGTTACAATGAGCAGTTCTTC. Its translation: CASSLKGLSYNEQFF. V is TRBV5-1 and J is TRBJ2-1, with 7 bases fitting TRBD2. This CDR3 is 15 amino acids long. V lost 1 base and J lost 4; bases outside the gene matches: 5. Germline V gene data show CDR1 as SGHRS and CDR2 as YFSETQ.